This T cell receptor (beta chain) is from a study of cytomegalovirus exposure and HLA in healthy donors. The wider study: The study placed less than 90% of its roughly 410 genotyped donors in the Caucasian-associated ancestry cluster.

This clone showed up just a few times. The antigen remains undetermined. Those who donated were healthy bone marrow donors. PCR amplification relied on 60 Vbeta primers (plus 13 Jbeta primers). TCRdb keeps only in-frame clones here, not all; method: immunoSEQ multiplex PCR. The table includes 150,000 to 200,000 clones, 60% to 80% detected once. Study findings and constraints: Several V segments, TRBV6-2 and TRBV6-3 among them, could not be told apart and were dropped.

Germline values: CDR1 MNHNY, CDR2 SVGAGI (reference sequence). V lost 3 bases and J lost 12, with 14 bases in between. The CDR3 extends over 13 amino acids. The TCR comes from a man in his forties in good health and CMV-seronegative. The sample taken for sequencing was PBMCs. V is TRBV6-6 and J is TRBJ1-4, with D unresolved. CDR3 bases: TGTGCCAGCAGTTATCTTTCTACTGTGCAACTGTTTTTT. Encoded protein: CASSYLSTVQLFF.